This T cell receptor beta chain came from a study of CXCR3-negative and CXCR3-positive naive CD8 T cells (dated by TCRdb to between 2017 and 2020). The study in broad terms: In total, approximately 140 million TRB reads were obtained, which works out to roughly 1.5 +/- 0.3 million reads per library. The diversity and physicochemical repertoire analyses included approximately ten donors pooled from two independent experiments. The TRBV-TRBJ cluster analysis covered naive subsets from 5 or 6 donors and memory cells from 3 donors.

For each CD8+ T cell subset, flow sorting was done in triplicate, and about 300,000 cells per subset went directly into RLT lysis buffer. To keep memory contaminants out, a stringent definition of naive CD8+ T cells was applied: CD45RO-CCR7+CD27+CD95-. Peripheral blood mononuclear cells were isolated from buffy coats using standard density gradient centrifugation. A FACSAria III was used to flow-sort naive CD8+ T cells into CXCR3-negative and CXCR3-positive populations. An RNeasy Mini Kit was used to extract total RNA from the sorted cells. Sequenced on a NextSeq 550. The Human TCR Profiling Kit (MiLaboratory) was used to make UMI-labeled 5' RACE TRB cDNA libraries. cDNA synthesis used the entire amount of extracted RNA, and PCR amplification then used the entire amount of cDNA produced. Libraries were prepared in parallel using an identical number of PCR cycles. Concerning the study's data processing: About 50,000 +/- 10,000 unique UMI-labeled TRB cDNA molecules per library were extracted with MIGEC and MiXCR, with at least two reads per UMI required. On average, about 40,000 +/- 10,000 functional in-frame TRB CDR3 nucleotide clonotypes lacking stop codons were found per library. Diversity metrics, including normalized Shannon-Wiener and Chao1, were computed in VDJtools after downsampling to 5000 UMI-labeled TRB molecules per sample. VDJtools computed clonotype-size-weighted physicochemical properties of the central five CDR3 residues: interaction energy, strength, volume and Kidera factor 4. TCRdb reanalyzed the reads, keeping one entry per CDR3 protein sequence and omitting DNA. The V and J calls were not made by the authors but by TCRdb's processing. This sample's table carries roughly 120,000 distinct CDR3 sequences. Jointly, the top ten make up about 0.54% of the sample.

General study outcomes and caveats: Both naive subsets had comparably high repertoire diversity, while memory CD8+ T cells had much lower repertoire diversity. Because CXCR3 expression was partially decreased after cryopreservation, freshly isolated PBMCs were used for most assays. Because surface CD5, which has been linked to self-reactivity in mice, was comparable between naive subsets, TCR interaction strength was also inferred from TRB CDR3 physicochemical properties. TRBV-TRBJ usage was similar between naive CXCR3-negative and CXCR3-positive cells from the same donor, while memory cells showed distinct patterns. TRB CDR3s from CXCR3-positive naive cells showed higher hydrophobicity (lower Kidera factor 4), lower energy, and higher strength and volume indices than CXCR3-negative naive cells.

Worth noting for this clonotype: Its binding antigen is unknown.

Sequenced input: naive CXCR3+ CD8+ T cells from blood. The cell subset or site label, as the study defines it: CD45RO-CCR7+CD27+CD95- naive CD8+ T cells expressing CXCR3 (TNR3+). The receptor was isolated from a human donor in good health. Some clones in this sample may be carry-over from other donors' samples.

CDR3 loop: CASGNPGGADYGYTF. The rearrangement joined TRBV25-1 to TRBJ1-2; TCRdb's D call, TRBD1, is unchecked because there is no DNA. From the cysteine up to the phenylalanine, the CDR3 has a length of 15 residues. The entry carries no DNA sequence. The germline V gene yields MGHDK for CDR1 and SYGVNS for CDR2.